The present entry profiles one T cell receptor (beta chain) with its context. The data stem from a study of blood T cell repertoires in COVID-19. The CDR3 is 15 residues long. Losses at the gene ends were 7 bases for V and 5 bases for J; bases not matched to a gene: 13. Germline CDR1 is MNHEY and CDR2 is SVGAGI. TCRdb's table, derived via immunoSEQ multiplex PCR, lists solely in-frame clones and lacks some. This table has fewer than 250,000 clones, around 90% appearing once. The sequencing input was PBMCs or T cells enriched from blood (not recorded which). The genes are TRBV6-5 and TRBJ1-2, with 7 bases matching TRBD1. This TCR came from a woman under 40 with acute COVID-19. Here the CDR3 DNA reads TGTGCCAGCACCCGAGGGGGCCCCCAGCTGTATGGCTACACCTTC. This translates into CASTRGGPQLYGYTF.